This T cell receptor (beta chain) was documented in a study of cytomegalovirus exposure and HLA in healthy donors. CDR3 size: 15 residues. Germline V gene data show CDR1 as SGHRS and CDR2 as YFSETQ. J gave up 0 bases and V 4 bases, and 2 bases lay outside the gene matches. Points on this clone: The antigen is not known.

With 60 Vbeta and 13 Jbeta primers, the PCR was carried out. Measured with immunoSEQ multiplex PCR; TCRdb has only the in-frame clones, and not every one. The table lists some 150,000 clones, 75% to 85% of them singletons, with 1.8% in the top ten. Study-level findings and limits: The availability of immune exposure information extended only to CMV serostatus.

Sequenced: PBMCs. This chain connects TRBV5-1 to TRBJ2-2, with 8 bases matching TRBD2. The source is a female donor in good health and CMV-seropositive. This chain's CDR3 is CASSVAGPNTGELFF. Here the CDR3 DNA reads TGCGCCAGCAGCGTAGCGGGACCGAACACCGGGGAGCTGTTTTTT.